A single sample gave rise to the 11 T cell receptor beta chains below, sequenced in a study of neurological immune-mediated disorders. TCRdb re-called the 5' RACE reads with MiXCR, one entry per CDR3 protein. The table lists tens of thousands of distinct CDR3 sequences, around 2.5% of them singletons. Sequencing was performed on PBMCs. The source of these receptors is a man aged 45-60 years with multiple sclerosis.

The chain uses TRBV4-2 and TRBJ1-2; D not certain. The CDR3 extends over 13 amino acids. V was shortened by 0 bases and J by 8 bases, with 10 bases between the two germline ends. Looked up from germline, CDR1 is LGHNA and CDR2 is YNFKEQ. CDR3 amino acids: CASSQDSGRGYTF. The CDR3 DNA follows: TGTGCCAGCAGCCAAGATTCCGGCAGAGGCTACACCTTC.

This clonotype was recorded at least ten times. The J gene is TRBJ1-1, the V gene TRBV27; D remains unclear. Trimming cost V 0 bases and J 4 bases, with 15 bases left between them. This CDR3 region has 16 residues. Germline CDR1 is MNHEY and CDR2 is SMNVEV (reference sequence). The CDR3, as DNA: TGTGCCAGCAGTTTATCCGCTGCTACGGAGAGCACTGAAGCTTTCTTT. Its translation is CASSLSAATESTEAFF.

In this sample, this clonotype turned up many times. V usage is TRBV10-1 and J usage is TRBJ2-2; D uncertain. Germline V CDR1 and CDR2: WNHNN, SYGVQD (reference sequence). The CDR3 is 15 residues long. The V and J ends lost 0 bases and 1 base respectively, with 6 bases between them. The CDR3: CASSESMQNTGELFF. The CDR3 DNA follows: TGCGCCAGCAGTGAGTCGATGCAGAACACCGGGGAGCTGTTTTTT.

This clonotype was detected many times. J is TRBJ1-5 and V is TRBV29-1; D not certain. The germline V gene has CDR1 SQVTM and CDR2 ANQGSEA. The CDR3 runs to 13 residues. Trimming took off 5 bases at V and 2 bases at J, with 10 bases between the two ends. CDR3: CSVYDKGNQPQHF. The CDR3 DNA is TGCAGCGTTTATGACAAAGGCAATCAGCCCCAGCATTTT.

This clonotype was recorded at least ten times. V is TRBV5-5 and J is TRBJ1-1; D ambiguous. Germline CDR1 and CDR2: SGHKS and YYEKEE (reference sequence). Trimming cost V 2 bases and J 11 bases, with 10 bases left between them. The CDR3 is 11 amino acids. The CDR3 region is CASSLGSAAFF. The CDR3 coding sequence is TGTGCCAGCAGCTTAGGGTCCGCGGCTTTCTTT. Combining the CDR3 with reference TRBV5-5 and TRBJ1-1 gives the whole variable domain DAGVTQSPTHLIKTRGQQVTLRCSPISGHKSVSWYQQVLGQGPQFIFQYYEKEERGRGNFPDRFSARQFPNYSSELNVNALLLGDSALYLCASSLGSAAFFGQGTRLTVV.

This clonotype was counted many times. This may be a read error: a much more frequent sequence differs by one nucleotide. The CDR3 carries no conserved terminal phenylalanine or tryptophan, so it likely arises from a read error. The chain has TRBV5-1 and TRBJ2-5; D might be TRBD1 or TRBD2, each matching 5 bases. Germline V lookup: CDR1 SGHRS, CDR2 YFSETQ. This CDR3 has 14 amino acids. V shed 4 bases and J shed 1 base, with 11 bases lying between them. CDR3: CASSGGSVQETQYC. CDR3 coding DNA: TGCGCCAGCAGCGGGGGATCAGTCCAAGAGACCCAGTACTGC.

This clonotype showed up many times. This chain links TRBV2 with TRBJ2-6; 11 bases match TRBD1. CDR3 length: 18 residues. Trimming took 6 bases from V and 1 from J; bases not matched to a gene: 8. Germline V gene data show CDR1 as SNHLY and CDR2 as FYNNEI. As DNA, the CDR3 is TGTGCCAGCAGGGGGACTCGGGACAGGGGGTCTGGGGCCAACGTCCTGACTTTC. This codes for CASRGTRDRGSGANVLTF.

The table lists this clonotype with many counts. The V and J genes are TRBV20-1 and TRBJ1-2; TRBD1 matches 8 bases. J gave up 6 bases and V 1 base, and 4 bases lay outside the gene matches. There are 13 residues in the CDR3. Germline V gene data show CDR1 as DFQATT and CDR2 as SNEGSKA (reference sequence). CDR3: CSARVRTGNGYTF. The DNA of the CDR3 is TGCAGTGCTAGAGTGCGGACAGGGAATGGCTACACCTTC.

The CDR3 DNA sequence: TGTGCAAGTCGCTTAGTCTGGACAGGGGTCGATACGCAGTATTTT. The encoded protein is CASRLVWTGVDTQYF. V is TRBV12-2 and J is TRBJ2-3; the table's D call TRBD1 went unverified against the DNA. TRBV12-2 counts as a pseudogene. The CDR3 has 15 residues.

As concerns this clonotype: Being one base from a much bigger clone, this may be a read error. The chain's CDR3 is CASSLVGGTRDTEYF. CDR3 bases: TGCGCCAGCAGCTTGGTAGGGGGGACTAGGGATACGGAGTATTTT. The chain links TRBV5-1 to TRBJ2-3, with 8 bases fitting TRBD2. This CDR3 is 15 amino acids long. CDR1 and CDR2 (germline): SGHRS, YFSETQ.

There are many counts of this clonotype. The chain combines TRBV4-1 with TRBJ2-3; D may be TRBD2 (6 bases). CDR1 is MGHRA and CDR2 is YSYEKL in the germline V gene. The V gene lost 0 bases and the J gene lost 2 bases, with 12 bases spanning the gap. This CDR3 spans 16 amino acids. The CDR3 is CASSQESREITDTQYF. In DNA form, the CDR3 reads TGCGCCAGCAGCCAAGAGAGTCGGGAGATCACAGATACGCAGTATTTT.